A single T cell receptor (beta chain) is shown here with its context. This specimen belongs to a study of blood T cell repertoires in COVID-19. There are 14 residues in the CDR3. Germline V CDR1 and CDR2: SGHRS, YFSETQ. V dropped 0 bases and J dropped 8 bases, with 12 bases sitting between them. Assay: immunoSEQ multiplex PCR; the TCRdb copy retains only in-frame clones and omits some. Seen here are about 210,000 clones, roughly 78% observed once, and the top ten hold over 9.5%. This clonotype originated in a woman aged 35 to 49 with acute or convalescent COVID-19. This chain links TRBV5-1 with TRBJ2-1; no clear D gene. Material: peripheral blood. The CDR3 DNA follows: TGCGCCAGCAGCTTGGGGCCAAATAATTATGAGCAGTTCTTC. Encoded protein: CASSLGPNNYEQFF. Looking up the rest from reference TRBV5-1 and TRBJ2-1 gives the full variable domain: KAGVTQTPRYLIKTRGQQVTLSCSPISGHRSVSWYQQTPGQGLQFLFEYFSETQRNKGNFPGRFSGRQFSNSRSEMNVSTLELGDSALYLCASSLGPNNYEQFFGPGTRLTVL.